The clone carrying this T cell receptor beta chain was seen repeatedly, ten times or more. Its target is not known. The sample comes from a study of identical twins. Study results and limitations: Monozygotic twin pairs showed more out-of-frame TCR alpha sharing than models estimated. Cord blood beta clonotypes present at high abundance carried fewer insertions; no such pattern appeared in memory repertoires. Twin-shared out-of-frame alpha sequences showed excess low generation probability.

The CDR3 runs 15 residues. One entry per CDR3 protein, called by TCRdb with MiXCR from the 5' RACE reads. The table includes under 500,000 distinct CDR3 sequences, more than 13% detected once. The sample was also reused in another study, on yellow fever vaccine responses in identical twins.

The rearrangement uses TRBV21-1 and TRBJ1-1; TRBD1 was called by the table and not checked on the DNA. TRBV21-1 is shown as a pseudogene. The sample comprised CD4+ T cells sorted from blood. The origin of this receptor is a woman between 18 and 29 years old in good health. This chain's CDR3 is CASSKAGQGDTEAFF. The CDR3 DNA reads as TGTGCCAGCAGCAAAGCGGGACAGGGGGACACTGAAGCTTTCTTT.